The 9 T cell receptor beta chains presented below share a single source sample, sequenced in a study of cytomegalovirus exposure and HLA in healthy donors. Vbeta (60) and Jbeta (13) primers were used in the PCR. Clones were sequenced by immunoSEQ multiplex PCR, and TCRdb holds only the in-frame ones, with some missing. The sample lists about 77,000 clones, nearly 80% seen once, with approximately 4.4% in the top ten. Material: PBMCs. These receptor sequences come from a man aged 35 to 55 in good health and CMV-seronegative.

DNA of the CDR3: TGTGCCAGCAGCCGCGGGGACTTGAGCTCCTACAATGAGCAGTTCTTC. This translates into CASSRGDLSSYNEQFF. The rearrangement uses TRBV7-9 and TRBJ2-1; TRBD2 might be the D (6 bases). The CDR3 spans 16 residues. The germline V gene has CDR1 SEHNR and CDR2 FQNEAQ (reference sequence). Trimming left V 5 bases short and J 0 bases short, with 14 bases between.

The V gene is TRBV27, the J gene TRBJ1-2; TRBD1 matches 8 bases. The CDR3 length is 16 residues. Germline CDR1 MNHEY, CDR2 SMNVEV (reference sequence). The junction had 15 bases not matched to a gene; V was cut back by 4 bases and J by 8 bases. DNA for the CDR3: TGTGCCAGCAGTTCTACCACGGGACAGGTCATGAGAGGCTACACCTTC. Translated: CASSSTTGQVMRGYTF.

This sequence joins TRBV7-9 and TRBJ2-3; 9 bases fit TRBD2. The CDR3 consists of 15 residues. V lost 3 bases, J lost 4 bases, and 5 bases stayed unmatched. Germline V CDR1 and CDR2: SEHNR, FQNEAQ (reference sequence). The CDR3 bases are TGTGCCAGCAGCTTGGCGGGAGGGCTCGCAGATACGCAGTATTTT. Encoded protein: CASSLAGGLADTQYF.

The chain links TRBV11-2 to TRBJ2-3; TRBD2 matches 8 bases. Germline V gene data show CDR1 as SGHAT and CDR2 as FQNNGV. This CDR3 has 17 amino acids. V shed 3 bases, J shed 5 bases, and the junction held 13 bases outside the gene matches. CDR3 residues: CASSFELAANGGDTQYF. CDR3 DNA sequence: TGTGCCAGCAGCTTTGAACTAGCGGCCAACGGGGGAGATACGCAGTATTTT.

The V and J genes are TRBV6-5 and TRBJ1-1; TRBD1 agrees at 7 bases. Germline assignment: CDR1 MNHEY and CDR2 SVGAGI. V shed 6 bases and J 5 bases; nucleotides not matched to a gene: 9. There are 14 residues in the CDR3. The CDR3 nucleotides are TGTGCCAGCAGCTGGGGACAGCTAACGACTGAAGCTTTCTTT. It specifies CASSWGQLTTEAFF.

The chain is built from TRBV14 and TRBJ2-5, with 8 bases aligning to TRBD1. The germline gives CDR1 SGHDN, CDR2 FVKESK. The CDR3 covers 16 residues. Unmatched junction bases numbered 6, after V lost 0 bases and J lost 3 bases. CDR3 amino acids: CASSQEGRGREETQYF. The CDR3 DNA is TGTGCCAGCAGCCAAGAGGGCAGGGGGCGAGAAGAGACCCAGTACTTC.

Concerning this clone itself: Other DNA sequences in this sample translate to the same CDR3. V and J are TRBV6-5 and TRBJ2-7; TRBD2 is a possible D gene (5 bases). Trimming removed 5 bases from V and 2 bases from J, with 10 bases in between. Germline V lookup: CDR1 MNHEY, CDR2 SVGAGI. There are 13 residues in the CDR3. Here the CDR3 reads CASSSGTPYEQYF. In DNA, the CDR3 is TGTGCCAGCAGTAGCGGTACTCCCTACGAGCAGTACTTC.

CDR3 loop: CASSLRTSGSYEQYF. CDR3 sequence (DNA): TGTGCCAGCAGTCTCCGGACTAGCGGGAGCTACGAGCAGTACTTC. This chain connects TRBV28 to TRBJ2-7; 13 bases match TRBD2. With 5 bases clipped from V and 3 bases from J, the junction kept 4 bases outside the gene matches. Germline V lookup: CDR1 MDHEN, CDR2 SYDVKM. The CDR3 consists of 15 residues. Complete variable domain (other parts from reference TRBV28 and TRBJ2-7): DVKVTQSSRYLVKRTGEKVFLECVQDMDHENMFWYRQDPGLGLRLIYFSYDVKMKEKGDIPEGYSVSREKKERFSLILESASTNQTSMYLCASSLRTSGSYEQYFGPGTRLTVT.

This clone was picked up one time. This chain joins TRBV10-3 and TRBJ1-5; D may be TRBD1 (5 bases). CDR3 length equals 15 residues. V lost 0 bases to trimming and J lost 6 bases, with 12 bases between them. CDR1 is ENHRY and CDR2 is SYGVKD in the germline V gene. CDR3 sequence reads: CAISESEDKGQPQHF. The CDR3 region has the DNA TGTGCCATCAGTGAGTCAGAGGACAAGGGTCAGCCCCAGCATTTT.